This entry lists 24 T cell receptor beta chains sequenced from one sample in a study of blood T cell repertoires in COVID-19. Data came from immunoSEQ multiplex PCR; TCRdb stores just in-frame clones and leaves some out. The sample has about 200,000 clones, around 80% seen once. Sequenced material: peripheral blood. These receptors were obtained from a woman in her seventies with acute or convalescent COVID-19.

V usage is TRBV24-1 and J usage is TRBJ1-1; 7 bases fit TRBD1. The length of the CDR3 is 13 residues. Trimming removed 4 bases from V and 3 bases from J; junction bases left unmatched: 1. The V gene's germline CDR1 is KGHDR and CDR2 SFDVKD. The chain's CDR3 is CATSDRGDTEAFF. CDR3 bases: TGTGCCACCAGTGACAGGGGGGACACTGAAGCTTTCTTT.

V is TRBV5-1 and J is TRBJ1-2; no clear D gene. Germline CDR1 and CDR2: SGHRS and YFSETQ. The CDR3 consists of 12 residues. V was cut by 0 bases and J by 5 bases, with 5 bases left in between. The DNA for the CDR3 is TGCGCCAGCAGCTTGGCCGGGTATGGCTACACCTTC. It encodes CASSLAGYGYTF.

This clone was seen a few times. The DNA of the CDR3 is TGTGCCAGCAGCTCGACTAGGGGCACAGATACGCAGTATTTT. Translation gives CASSSTRGTDTQYF. The chain joins TRBV11-2 to TRBJ2-3; perhaps TRBD2 as D (6 bases). The germline V gene has CDR1 SGHAT and CDR2 FQNNGV. V lost 4 bases to trimming and J lost 1 base, with 9 bases between them. The CDR3 spans 14 residues.

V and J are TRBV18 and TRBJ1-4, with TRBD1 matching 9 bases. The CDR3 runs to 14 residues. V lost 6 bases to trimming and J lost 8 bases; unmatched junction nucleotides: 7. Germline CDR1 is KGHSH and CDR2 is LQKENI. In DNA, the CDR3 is TGTGCCAGCTCGCGTGGGACAGGGAACGAAAAACTGTTTTTT. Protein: CASSRGTGNEKLFF.

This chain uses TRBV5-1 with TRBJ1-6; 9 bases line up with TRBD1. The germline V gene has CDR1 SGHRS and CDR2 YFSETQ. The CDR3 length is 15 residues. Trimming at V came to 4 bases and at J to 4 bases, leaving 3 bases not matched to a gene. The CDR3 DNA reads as TGCGCCAGCAGCATAGGGACAGGGTATAATTCACCCCTCCACTTT. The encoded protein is CASSIGTGYNSPLHF.

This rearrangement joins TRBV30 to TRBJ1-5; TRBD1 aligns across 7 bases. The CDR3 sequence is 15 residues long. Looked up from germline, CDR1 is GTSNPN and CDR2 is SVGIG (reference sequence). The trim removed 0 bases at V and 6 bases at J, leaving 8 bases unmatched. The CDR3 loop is CAWSVQGGLGQPQHF. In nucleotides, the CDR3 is TGTGCCTGGAGTGTACAAGGGGGCCTCGGTCAGCCCCAGCATTTT.

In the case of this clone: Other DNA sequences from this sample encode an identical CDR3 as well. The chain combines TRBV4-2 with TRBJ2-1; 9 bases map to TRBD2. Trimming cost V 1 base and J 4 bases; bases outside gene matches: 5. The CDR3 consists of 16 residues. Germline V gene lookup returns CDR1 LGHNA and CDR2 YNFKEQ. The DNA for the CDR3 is TGTGCCAGCAGCCAAGGTGTAGCGGGAGTGTACAATGAGCAGTTCTTC. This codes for CASSQGVAGVYNEQFF.

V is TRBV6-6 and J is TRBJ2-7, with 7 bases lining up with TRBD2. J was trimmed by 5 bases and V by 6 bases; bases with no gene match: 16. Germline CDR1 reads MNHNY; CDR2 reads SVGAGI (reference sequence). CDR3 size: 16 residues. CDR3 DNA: TGTGCCAGCAGCGCCCAGGGAGGGGCGACCCTCCACGAGCAGTACTTC. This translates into CASSAQGGATLHEQYF.

The CDR3 sequence is CASSFGGLSHTGELFF. CDR3 DNA sequence: TGTGCCAGCAGCTTCGGAGGACTATCCCATACCGGGGAGCTGTTTTTT. The genes are TRBV5-4 and TRBJ2-2; a possible D gene is TRBD2 (6 bases). Trimming left V 2 bases short and J 5 bases short, with 16 bases between. The length of the CDR3 is 16 residues. The germline V gene encodes CDR1 SGHNT and CDR2 YYREEE (reference sequence).

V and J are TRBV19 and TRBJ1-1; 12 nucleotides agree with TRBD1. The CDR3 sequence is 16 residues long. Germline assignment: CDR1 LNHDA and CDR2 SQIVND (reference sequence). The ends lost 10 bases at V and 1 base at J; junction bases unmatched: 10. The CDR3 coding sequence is TGTGCCACCAGCGCCGGGACAGGGGGCGCGAACACTGAAGCTTTCTTT. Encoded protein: CATSAGTGGANTEAFF.

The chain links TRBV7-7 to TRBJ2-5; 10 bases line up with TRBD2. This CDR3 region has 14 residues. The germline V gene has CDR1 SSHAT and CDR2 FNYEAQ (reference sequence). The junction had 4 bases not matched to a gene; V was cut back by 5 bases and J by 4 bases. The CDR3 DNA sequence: TGTGCCAGCAGCCCGGTAGCGGGAGGAGAGACCCAGTACTTC. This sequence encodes CASSPVAGGETQYF. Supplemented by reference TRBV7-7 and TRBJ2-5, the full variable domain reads GAGVSQSPRYKVTKRGQDVTLRCDPISSHATLYWYQQALGQGPEFLTYFNYEAQPDKSGLPSDRFSAERPEGSISTLTIQRTEQRDSAMYRCASSPVAGGETQYFGPGTRLLVL.

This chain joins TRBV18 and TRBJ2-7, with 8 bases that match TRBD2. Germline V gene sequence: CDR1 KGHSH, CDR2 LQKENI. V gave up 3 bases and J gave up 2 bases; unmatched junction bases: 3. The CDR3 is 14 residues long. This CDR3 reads CASSPAGGTYEQYF. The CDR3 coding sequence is TGTGCCAGCTCACCCGCGGGAGGCACCTACGAGCAGTACTTC.

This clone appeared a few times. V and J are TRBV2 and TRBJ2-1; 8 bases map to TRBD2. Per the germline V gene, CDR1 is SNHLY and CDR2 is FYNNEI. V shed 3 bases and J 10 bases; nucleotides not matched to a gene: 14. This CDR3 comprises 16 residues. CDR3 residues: CASSDPLLAEKVEQFF. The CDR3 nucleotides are TGTGCCAGCAGTGATCCCCTACTAGCGGAGAAGGTGGAGCAGTTCTTC.

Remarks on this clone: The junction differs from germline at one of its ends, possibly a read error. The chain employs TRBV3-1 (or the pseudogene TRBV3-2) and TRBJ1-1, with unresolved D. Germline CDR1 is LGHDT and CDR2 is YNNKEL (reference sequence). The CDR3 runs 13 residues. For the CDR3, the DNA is TGTACCAGCAGCCAAGATTGGAGGGCTGAAGCTTTCTTT. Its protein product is CTSSQDWRAEAFF.

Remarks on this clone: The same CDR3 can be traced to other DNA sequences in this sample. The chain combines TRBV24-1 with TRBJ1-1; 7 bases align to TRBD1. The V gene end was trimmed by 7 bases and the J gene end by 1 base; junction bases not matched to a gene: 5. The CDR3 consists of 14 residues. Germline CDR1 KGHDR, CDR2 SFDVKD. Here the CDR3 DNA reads TGTGCCACCAGGGCCGGGACAGAGAACACTGAAGCTTTCTTT. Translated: CATRAGTENTEAFF.

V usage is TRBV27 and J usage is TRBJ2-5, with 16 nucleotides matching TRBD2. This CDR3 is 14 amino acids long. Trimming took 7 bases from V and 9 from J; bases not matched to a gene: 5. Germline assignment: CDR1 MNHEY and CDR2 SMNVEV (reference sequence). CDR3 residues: CASMGLAGGSAQYF. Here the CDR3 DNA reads TGTGCCAGCATGGGACTAGCGGGGGGGTCGGCCCAGTACTTC.

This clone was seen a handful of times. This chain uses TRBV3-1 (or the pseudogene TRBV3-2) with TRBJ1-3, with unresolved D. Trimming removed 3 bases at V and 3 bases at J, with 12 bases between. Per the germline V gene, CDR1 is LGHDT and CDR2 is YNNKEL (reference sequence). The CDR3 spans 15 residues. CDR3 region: CASSQRAGIGNTIYF. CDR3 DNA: TGTGCCAGCAGCCAGAGGGCCGGTATTGGAAACACCATATATTTT.

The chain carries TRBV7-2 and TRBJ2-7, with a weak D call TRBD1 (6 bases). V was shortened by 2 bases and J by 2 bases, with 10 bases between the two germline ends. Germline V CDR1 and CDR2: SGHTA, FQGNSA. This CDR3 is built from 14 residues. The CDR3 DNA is TGTGCCAGCAGCTTACAGGGGTGGCCCTACGAGCAGTACTTC. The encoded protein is CASSLQGWPYEQYF.

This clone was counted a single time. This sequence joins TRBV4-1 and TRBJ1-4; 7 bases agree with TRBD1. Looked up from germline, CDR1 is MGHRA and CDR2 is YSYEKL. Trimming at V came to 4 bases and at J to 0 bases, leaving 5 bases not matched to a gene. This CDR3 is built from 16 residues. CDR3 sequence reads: CASSLLGGATNEKLFF. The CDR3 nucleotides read TGCGCCAGCAGCCTGTTAGGGGGCGCAACTAATGAAAAACTGTTTTTT.

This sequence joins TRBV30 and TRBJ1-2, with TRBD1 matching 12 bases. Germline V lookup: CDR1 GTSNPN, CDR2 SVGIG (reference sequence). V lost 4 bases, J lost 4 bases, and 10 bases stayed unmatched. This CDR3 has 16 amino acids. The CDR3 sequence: CAWKGSGQGARYGYTF. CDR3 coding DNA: TGTGCCTGGAAGGGGTCGGGACAGGGGGCCCGCTATGGCTACACCTTC.

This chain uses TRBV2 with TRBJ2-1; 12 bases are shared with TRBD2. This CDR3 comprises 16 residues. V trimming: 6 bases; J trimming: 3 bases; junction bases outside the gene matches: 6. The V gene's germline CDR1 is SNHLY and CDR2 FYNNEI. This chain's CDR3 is CASRRLAGAGYNEQFF. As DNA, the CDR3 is TGTGCCAGCAGACGACTAGCGGGAGCGGGCTACAATGAGCAGTTCTTC.

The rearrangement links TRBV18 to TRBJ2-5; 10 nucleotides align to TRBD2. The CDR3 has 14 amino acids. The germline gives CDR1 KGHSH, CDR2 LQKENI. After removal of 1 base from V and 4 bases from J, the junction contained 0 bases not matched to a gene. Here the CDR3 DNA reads TGTGCCAGCTCACCACTAGCGGGAGGAGAGACCCAGTACTTC. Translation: CASSPLAGGETQYF.

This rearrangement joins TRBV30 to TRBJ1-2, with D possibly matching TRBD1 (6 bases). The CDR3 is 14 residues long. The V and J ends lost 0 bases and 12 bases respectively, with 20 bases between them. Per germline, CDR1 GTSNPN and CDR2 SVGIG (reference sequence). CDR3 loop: CAWSVPGGWMANTF. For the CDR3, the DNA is TGTGCCTGGAGTGTACCGGGGGGCTGGATGGCTAACACCTTC.

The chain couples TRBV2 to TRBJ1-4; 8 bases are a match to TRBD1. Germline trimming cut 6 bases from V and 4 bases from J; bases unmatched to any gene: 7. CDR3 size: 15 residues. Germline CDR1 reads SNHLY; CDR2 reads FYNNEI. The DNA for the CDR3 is TGTGCCAGCAGAGTGGACAGGGCCTTTAATGAAAAACTGTTTTTT. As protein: CASRVDRAFNEKLFF.